The 21 T cell receptor beta chains reported below all come from one sample, sequenced in a study of spatial heterogeneity in lung cancer. Time point specified: blood at routine non-recurrence follow-up after resection. TCRdb recomputed calls from the 5' RACE reads with MiXCR, one row per CDR3 protein. The profile covers roughly 17,000 distinct CDR3 sequences, with less than 12% appearing a single time and 36% taken by the ten largest. Sample: PBMCs, taken at follow-up. The receptors derive from a female donor with early-stage non-small cell lung cancer.

This clonotype was seen repeatedly, ten times or more. The chain couples TRBV9 to TRBJ1-2; D is unclear. The V end lost 0 bases, the J end lost 4 bases, and 7 bases lay between the germline ends. The CDR3 is 13 amino acids. The germline CDR1 and CDR2 sequences are SGDLS and YYNGEE. CDR3 amino acids: CASSVVPAYGYTF. The CDR3 DNA reads TGTGCCAGCAGCGTAGTCCCAGCCTATGGCTACACCTTC. The full variable domain, its missing parts supplied by reference TRBV9 and TRBJ1-2, is DSGVTQTPKHLITATGQRVTLRCSPRSGDLSVYWYQQSLDQGLQFLIQYYNGEERAKGNILERFSAQQFPDLHSELNLSSLELGDSALYFCASSVVPAYGYTFGSGTRLTVV.

This clonotype was seen many times. This chain uses TRBV12-3 or TRBV12-4 with TRBJ2-7, with D unclear. The CDR3 length is 14 residues. Trimming pared 2 bases from V and 5 bases from J, leaving 13 bases between. The CDR3 sequence is CASSLRLGRDEQYF. The CDR3 bases are TGTGCCAGCAGTTTAAGGTTAGGGCGCGACGAGCAGTACTTC.

This clonotype showed up many times. The V call is TRBV20-1, the J call TRBJ1-2, with 9 bases aligning to TRBD1. The ends lost 4 bases at V and 4 bases at J; junction bases unmatched: 1. CDR3 length equals 12 residues. Germline loops: CDR1 DFQATT, CDR2 SNEGSKA (reference sequence). CDR3 amino acids: CSANRGLYGYTF. The CDR3 DNA reads as TGCAGTGCTAACAGGGGGCTCTATGGCTACACCTTC.

This clonotype was seen repeatedly, ten times or more. This chain connects TRBV24-1 to TRBJ2-7, with 9 bases lining up with TRBD1. Looked up from germline, CDR1 is KGHDR and CDR2 is SFDVKD. Trimming removed 3 bases from V and 2 bases from J; junction bases left unmatched: 10. This CDR3 comprises 17 residues. The CDR3 spells CATSDRFWTGEPYEQYF. In DNA, the CDR3 is TGTGCCACCAGTGATCGATTTTGGACAGGGGAACCCTACGAGCAGTACTTC.

This clonotype was recorded at least ten times. The V and J genes are TRBV28 and TRBJ2-4; TRBD1 matches 8 bases. The CDR3 spans 15 residues. V shed 4 bases, J shed 6 bases, and the junction held 8 bases outside the gene matches. CDR1 is MDHEN, CDR2 SYDVKM, per germline. The CDR3, as DNA: TGTGCCAGCAGTTCTGCCGGGACAGGCCCAAACATTCAGTACTTC. Translating it yields CASSSAGTGPNIQYF.

This clonotype was found many times. The J gene is TRBJ2-3, the V gene TRBV12-3 or TRBV12-4, with 7 bases matching TRBD1. Trimming removed 5 bases from V and 4 bases from J; junction bases left unmatched: 6. The CDR3 has 14 residues. For the CDR3, the DNA is TGTGCCAGCAGTACAGGGGAATGGGCAGATACGCAGTATTTT. This gives the protein CASSTGEWADTQYF.

This clonotype was seen ten or more times. The J gene is TRBJ1-2, the V gene TRBV6-2 or TRBV6-3; D remains unclear. The length of the CDR3 is 16 residues. V was shortened by 2 bases and J by 2 bases, with 15 bases between the two germline ends. The V gene's germline CDR1 is MNHEY and CDR2 SVGEGT. The CDR3 DNA follows: TGTGCCAGCAGTTACCCGACGAACGTCTTAAACTATGGCTACACCTTC. Residues: CASSYPTNVLNYGYTF.

This clonotype was detected many times. CDR3: CSASAPGTDAYEQYF. CDR3 DNA sequence: TGCAGTGCTAGTGCCCCCGGGACAGACGCCTACGAGCAGTACTTC. This chain joins TRBV20-1 and TRBJ2-7; 7 bases align to TRBD1. CDR1 and CDR2 from the germline V gene are DFQATT and SNEGSKA (reference sequence). Losses at the gene ends were 3 bases for V and 2 bases for J; bases not matched to a gene: 10. The CDR3 covers 15 residues.

This clonotype was picked up many times. The chain carries TRBV28 and TRBJ2-1; TRBD2 matches at 7 bases. Germline V gives CDR1 MDHEN, CDR2 SYDVKM. This CDR3 region has 14 residues. The J segment lost 4 bases and the V segment lost 3 bases, leaving 3 bases of the junction unmatched. The CDR3 reads CASSLAGVYNEQFF. The CDR3 coding sequence is TGTGCCAGCAGTTTGGCGGGAGTATACAATGAGCAGTTCTTC.

This clonotype was counted at least ten times. The chain employs TRBV5-1 and TRBJ2-4; either TRBD1 or TRBD2 may supply D (6 bases each). V was clipped by 5 bases and J by 0 bases, with 18 bases between them. This CDR3 region has 17 residues. In germline, CDR1 is SGHRS, CDR2 YFSETQ. CDR3 region: CASRGGPGALAKNIQYF. CDR3 nucleotide sequence: TGCGCCAGCAGAGGGGGGCCAGGGGCCCTAGCCAAAAACATTCAGTACTTC. Full variable domain (rest looked up from reference TRBV5-1 and TRBJ2-4): KAGVTQTPRYLIKTRGQQVTLSCSPISGHRSVSWYQQTPGQGLQFLFEYFSETQRNKGNFPGRFSGRQFSNSRSEMNVSTLELGDSALYLCASRGGPGALAKNIQYFGAGTRLSVL.

The sample holds many counts of this clonotype. The rearrangement joins TRBV12-3 or TRBV12-4 to TRBJ2-7, with 10 bases identical to TRBD2. V lost 5 bases and J lost 0; bases outside the gene matches: 7. The CDR3 runs 16 residues. The CDR3 DNA follows: TGTGCCAGCAGTGTGACTAGCGGGCCCTTCTCCTACGAGCAGTACTTC. Amino acids: CASSVTSGPFSYEQYF.

At least ten counts were recorded for this clonotype. The chain carries TRBV6-5 and TRBJ2-3; D is ambiguous. The germline gives CDR1 MNHEY, CDR2 SVGAGI. The length of the CDR3 is 13 residues. V gave up 5 bases and J gave up 6 bases, with 12 bases separating them. CDR3 nucleotide sequence: TGTGCCAGCAGTCCCCTATCTCAGGATACGCAGTATTTT. Translation gives CASSPLSQDTQYF.

The table lists this clonotype with a few counts. The chain has TRBV18 and TRBJ2-7, with no clear D. V dropped 3 bases and J dropped 7 bases, with 13 bases sitting between them. Germline values: CDR1 KGHSH, CDR2 LQKENI. This CDR3 has 13 amino acids. The CDR3 region is CASSPLVDGEQYF. The CDR3 region has the DNA TGTGCCAGCTCACCCCTCGTTGATGGAGAGCAGTACTTC.

The table lists this clonotype with many counts. This chain links TRBV5-1 with TRBJ2-6, with 7 bases aligning to TRBD2. The CDR3 totals 17 residues. V lost 4 bases, J lost 0 bases, and 7 bases stayed unmatched. CDR1 is SGHRS and CDR2 is YFSETQ in the germline V gene. Written as DNA, the CDR3 is TGCGCCAGCAGCCCCCAGGGAGGGATCTCTGGGGCCAACGTCCTGACTTTC. Translated: CASSPQGGISGANVLTF.

At least ten counts were recorded for this clonotype. CDR3 in amino acids: CASRSGQGTYEQYF. The CDR3 region has the DNA TGTGCCAGCAGGAGTGGACAGGGCACCTACGAGCAGTACTTC. This chain joins TRBV28 and TRBJ2-7; 8 bases fit TRBD1. Germline V gives CDR1 MDHEN, CDR2 SYDVKM. The ends lost 6 bases at V and 2 bases at J; junction bases unmatched: 6. The CDR3 runs 14 residues.

This clonotype was observed many times. The chain couples TRBV19 to TRBJ2-5, with 8 bases aligning to TRBD2. Germline CDR1 LNHDA, CDR2 SQIVND (reference sequence). J was trimmed by 0 bases and V by 11 bases; bases with no gene match: 5. The CDR3 sequence is 13 residues long. The CDR3 DNA reads TGTGCCTCCGGGAGGGGATACCAAGAGACCCAGTACTTC. Its protein is CASGRGYQETQYF.

This chain connects TRBV20-1 to TRBJ1-1; 8 bases fit TRBD1. The J segment lost 4 bases and the V segment lost 5 bases, leaving 6 bases of the junction unmatched. The CDR3 runs to 13 residues. From germline, CDR1 is DFQATT and CDR2 SNEGSKA (reference sequence). The DNA for the CDR3 is TGCAGTGCTGACAGGGGAGAGGTCACTGAAGCTTTCTTT. It is translated as CSADRGEVTEAFF.

This clonotype was picked up many times. The chain couples TRBV12-3 or TRBV12-4 to TRBJ2-2; 10 nucleotides agree with TRBD1. The CDR3 runs to 16 residues. The junction had 3 bases not matched to a gene; V was cut back by 3 bases and J by 2 bases. CDR3 sequence: CASSLGTGVNTGELFF. For the CDR3, the DNA is TGTGCCAGCAGTTTGGGGACAGGGGTTAACACCGGGGAGCTGTTTTTT.

This clonotype was seen at least ten times. V is TRBV20-1 and J is TRBJ2-1, with TRBD2 identical over 13 bases. CDR1 is DFQATT and CDR2 is SNEGSKA in the germline V gene (reference sequence). Trimming took 3 bases from V and 0 from J; bases not matched to a gene: 2. The CDR3 is 16 amino acids. DNA of the CDR3: TGCAGTGCTAGGCGGACTAGCGGGAGCTCCTACAATGAGCAGTTCTTC. Translated: CSARRTSGSSYNEQFF.

At least ten counts were recorded for this clonotype. J is TRBJ2-7 and V is TRBV20-1, with D possibly matching TRBD1 (6 bases). This CDR3 has 14 residues. Germline CDR1 DFQATT, CDR2 SNEGSKA (reference sequence). The germline V and J ends were trimmed by 3 bases and 5 bases, with 17 bases remaining between them. CDR3 amino acids: CSASGVGTMDEQYF. The CDR3 DNA follows: TGCAGTGCTAGTGGCGTGGGGACAATGGACGAGCAGTACTTC.

Ten or more counts support this clonotype. V is TRBV20-1 and J is TRBJ2-7, with 10 bases fitting TRBD2. Germline CDR1 reads DFQATT; CDR2 reads SNEGSKA (reference sequence). CDR3 length: 15 amino acids. J gave up 6 bases and V 4 bases, and 12 bases lay outside the gene matches. CDR3 in amino acids: CSATLAGGPQGEQYF. The CDR3 DNA reads TGCAGTGCTACCTTAGCGGGAGGCCCCCAGGGCGAGCAGTACTTC.